Below, 26 T cell receptor beta chains from the same sample are listed, as sequenced in a study of CD8 T cells in Susac syndrome. Random-hexamer reverse transcription was applied to roughly 0.5 to 1 ug RNA. Using its own MiXCR run on the immunoSEQ multiplex PCR reads, TCRdb lists one record per CDR3 protein. The sample lists roughly 160,000 distinct CDR3 sequences; approximately 96% were seen once. Sequencing was performed on CD4+ T cells from PBMCs. These receptors came from a human donor in good health.

This chain joins TRBV27 and TRBJ2-1; no firm D call. Germline CDR1 and CDR2: MNHEY and SMNVEV (reference sequence). Trimming pared 7 bases from V and 8 bases from J, leaving 18 bases between. This CDR3 spans 14 amino acids. The CDR3 nucleotides read TGTGCCAGCATGGACCAGTCAAGGGTCGATGAGCAGTTCTTC. Translation: CASMDQSRVDEQFF.

The genes are TRBV28 and TRBJ2-5, with TRBD1 identical over 7 bases. The CDR3 is 14 residues long. Germline assignment: CDR1 MDHEN and CDR2 SYDVKM. Trimming at V came to 5 bases and at J to 7 bases, leaving 10 bases not matched to a gene. This CDR3 is CASSRDRARWTQYF. The CDR3, as DNA: TGTGCCAGCAGTCGAGACAGGGCAAGATGGACCCAGTACTTC.

The rearrangement joins TRBV2 to TRBJ1-2; D not certain. Trimming left V 2 bases short and J 0 bases short, with 4 bases between. This CDR3 has 13 residues. Germline CDR1 is SNHLY and CDR2 is FYNNEI. As DNA, the CDR3 is TGTGCCAGCAGTGAAAAGCCTAACTATGGCTACACCTTC. Translating gives CASSEKPNYGYTF.

This clonotype is a singleton in its sample. The chain carries TRBV10-3 and TRBJ1-6; D unclear. CDR3 length: 15 residues. The V end was cut by 3 bases, the J end by 6 bases, with 12 bases between. Germline V gene data show CDR1 as ENHRY and CDR2 as SYGVKD. CDR3 amino acids: CAISDPQAPNSPLHF. CDR3 nucleotides: TGTGCCATCAGTGACCCTCAGGCCCCTAATTCACCCCTCCACTTT.

The chain uses TRBV20-1 and TRBJ1-1, with D maybe TRBD1 (5 bases). CDR1 is DFQATT, CDR2 SNEGSKA, per germline (reference sequence). V gave up 6 bases and J gave up 4 bases, with 21 bases separating them. The length of the CDR3 is 15 residues. The CDR3 DNA reads TGCAGTGCGAAGAGAAGGGAGGGACCGGCCACTGAAGCTTTCTTT. Translating gives CSAKRREGPATEAFF.

The CDR3 sequence: CASSLGTEYEQYF. CDR3 DNA sequence: TGTGCCAGCAGCTTAGGGACAGAATACGAGCAGTACTTC. The rearrangement joins TRBV7-2 to TRBJ2-7; a possible D gene is TRBD1 (6 bases). The V gene lost 1 base and the J gene lost 4 bases, with 8 bases spanning the gap. The germline CDR1 and CDR2 sequences are SGHTA and FQGNSA. The CDR3 consists of 13 residues.

The V gene is TRBV7-9, the J gene TRBJ1-2; the match to TRBD1 covers 7 bases. The CDR3 runs 13 residues. Germline trimming cut 5 bases from V and 5 bases from J; bases unmatched to any gene: 5. From germline, CDR1 is SEHNR and CDR2 FQNEAQ (reference sequence). The DNA of the CDR3 is TGTGCCAGCAGCAACCCGGGACAGTATGGCTACACCTTC. The encoded protein is CASSNPGQYGYTF.

This rearrangement joins TRBV19 to TRBJ1-5, with 7 bases matching TRBD1. CDR1 is LNHDA and CDR2 is SQIVND in the germline V gene (reference sequence). The CDR3 runs 13 residues. The trim removed 6 bases at V and 7 bases at J, leaving 6 bases unmatched. CDR3 in DNA: TGTGCCAGTAGCCAAGACAGGGAACAGCCCCAGCATTTT. It encodes CASSQDREQPQHF.

V and J are TRBV6-5 and TRBJ2-2; D call uncertain. This CDR3 has 14 residues. Germline values: CDR1 MNHEY, CDR2 SVGAGI. V dropped 7 bases and J dropped 1 base, with 10 bases sitting between them. The CDR3 coding sequence is TGTGCCAGCATGAGGACGGGGAACACCGGGGAGCTGTTTTTT. Its translation is CASMRTGNTGELFF.

The V gene is TRBV2, the J gene TRBJ2-3; no clear D gene. Trimming took 3 bases from V and 7 from J, leaving 5 bases between them. Germline V gene data show CDR1 as SNHLY and CDR2 as FYNNEI. This CDR3 has 11 residues. The CDR3 bases are TGTGCCAGCAGTGAGGGGAATACGCAGTATTTT. Its translation: CASSEGNTQYF.

The chain uses TRBV5-6 and TRBJ2-6; D might be TRBD2 (6 bases). Germline V CDR1 and CDR2: SGHDT, YYEEEE. This CDR3 region has 16 residues. V was shortened by 1 base and J by 0 bases, with 8 bases between the two germline ends. For the CDR3, the DNA is TGTGCCAGCAGCTTGACAGCGGGCTCTGGGGCCAACGTCCTGACTTTC. It specifies CASSLTAGSGANVLTF. The variable domain in full, completed from reference TRBV5-6 and TRBJ2-6, reads DAGVTQSPTHLIKTRGQQVTLRCSPKSGHDTVSWYQQALGQGPQFIFQYYEEEERQRGNFPDRFSGHQFPNYSSELNVNALLLGDSALYLCASSLTAGSGANVLTFGAGSRLTVL.

The chain recombines TRBV20-1 with TRBJ1-5; no reliable D call. The CDR3 length is 13 residues. V was cut by 0 bases and J by 7 bases, with 10 bases left in between. Germline V gives CDR1 DFQATT, CDR2 SNEGSKA (reference sequence). The CDR3 nucleotides read TGCAGTGCTAGAGAGGTCCAGAGGCAGCCCCAGCATTTT. Translation: CSAREVQRQPQHF.

The chain carries TRBV9 and TRBJ1-1; D is unresolved. Trimming removed 0 bases from V and 4 bases from J, with 13 bases in between. This CDR3 contains 15 residues. In germline, CDR1 is SGDLS, CDR2 YYNGEE. CDR3 in DNA: TGTGCCAGCAGCGTAGATATCCTACGGCCCACTGAAGCTTTCTTT. This translates into CASSVDILRPTEAFF.

The J gene is TRBJ2-1, the V gene TRBV29-1; D might be TRBD1 (5 bases). With 6 bases removed from V and 0 bases from J, the gap between germline ends came to 6 bases. Germline V lookup: CDR1 SQVTM, CDR2 ANQGSEA. CDR3 size: 12 residues. CDR3 nucleotides: TGCAGCGTGCAGGGCTCCTACAATGAGCAGTTCTTC. The encoded protein is CSVQGSYNEQFF.

This clonotype was counted a single time. The chain joins TRBV4-3 to TRBJ1-2, with no clear D. Per the germline V gene, CDR1 is LGHNA and CDR2 is YSLEER. Trimming stripped 3 bases from V and 4 bases from J, with 15 bases between. This CDR3 is 15 amino acids long. The CDR3 nucleotides read TGCGCCAGCAGCCAGGCCGGGAGGGCTAGCTATGGCTACACCTTC. It translates to CASSQAGRASYGYTF.

The V and J genes are TRBV12-3 or TRBV12-4 and TRBJ2-5; D is perhaps TRBD2 (5 bases). V was shortened by 6 bases and J by 5 bases, with 13 bases between the two germline ends. The CDR3 length is 13 residues. DNA for the CDR3: TGTGCCAGCAGAAAGAAGACGGGGGAGACCCAGTACTTC. This codes for CASRKKTGETQYF.

The V and J genes are TRBV30 and TRBJ1-2; no clear D. The CDR3 totals 13 residues. V lost 3 bases to trimming and J lost 8 bases, with 16 bases between them. The germline V gene encodes CDR1 GTSNPN and CDR2 SVGIG (reference sequence). The CDR3 region is CAWRPMGGPGYTF. CDR3 DNA sequence: TGTGCCTGGAGACCCATGGGTGGCCCCGGCTACACCTTC. Full variable domain (remainder filled in from reference TRBV30 and TRBJ1-2): SQTIHQWPATLVQPVGSPLSLECTVEGTSNPNLYWYRQAAGRGLQLLFYSVGIGQISSEVPQNLSASRPQDRQFILSSKKLLLSDSGFYLCAWRPMGGPGYTFGSGTRLTVV.

The chain is built from TRBV29-1 and TRBJ2-3; TRBD1 matches 8 bases. The V and J ends lost 7 bases and 2 bases, in that order; junction bases with no gene match: 5. Per the germline V gene, CDR1 is SQVTM and CDR2 is ANQGSEA. The CDR3 loop spans 13 amino acids. CDR3 sequence (DNA): TGCAGCGGGACAGGGATTACCACAGATACGCAGTATTTT. Translated, it gives CSGTGITTDTQYF.

The CDR3 spells CSHLGGRDNEQFF. The CDR3 region has the DNA TGCAGTCATCTGGGGGGGAGAGACAATGAGCAGTTCTTC. J is TRBJ2-1 and V is TRBV29-1, with 7 bases lining up with TRBD2. The CDR3 extends over 13 amino acids. From germline, CDR1 is SQVTM and CDR2 ANQGSEA.

Regarding this clonotype: At one end the junction does not follow the germline gene, possibly because of a read error. The rearrangement links TRBV7-7 to TRBJ1-3; 8 nucleotides agree with TRBD1. The germline V gene has CDR1 SSHAT and CDR2 FNYEAQ (reference sequence). The CDR3 has 15 amino acids. CDR3 DNA sequence: TGTGCTAGCAGCCCTGGACAGGGTTTGGAAAACACCATATATTTT. It translates to CASSPGQGLENTIYF.

The rearrangement joins TRBV7-9 to TRBJ2-7; D possibly corresponds to TRBD2 (5 bases). CDR3 length equals 12 residues. Trimming took 7 bases from V and 6 from J, leaving 13 bases between them. Germline assignment: CDR1 SEHNR and CDR2 FQNEAQ (reference sequence). The DNA for the CDR3 is TGTGCCAGCACCTTGGATGCGGGCGAGCAGTACTTC. Translating it yields CASTLDAGEQYF.

The V call is TRBV2, the J call TRBJ2-3; perhaps TRBD1 as D (6 bases). This CDR3 has 15 amino acids. CDR1 SNHLY and CDR2 FYNNEI come from the germline V gene. V shed 3 bases and J shed 2 bases, with 12 bases lying between them. The CDR3 here is CASSDRGRDTDTQYF. The DNA of the CDR3 is TGTGCCAGCAGTGACAGGGGACGCGACACAGATACGCAGTATTTT. Variable domain in full (rest from reference TRBV2 and TRBJ2-3): EPEVTQTPSHQVTQMGQEVILRCVPISNHLYFYWYRQILGQKVEFLVSFYNNEISEKSEIFDDQFSVERPDGSNFTLKIRSTKLEDSAMYFCASSDRGRDTDTQYFGPGTRLTVL.

V usage is TRBV5-1 and J usage is TRBJ2-6; 10 positions agree with TRBD1. V was pared by 0 bases and J by 2 bases, with 5 bases of the junction left unmatched. This CDR3 region has 18 residues. The V gene's germline CDR1 is SGHRS and CDR2 YFSETQ. This CDR3 is CASSLVGQGTPGANVLTF. The CDR3 bases are TGCGCCAGCAGCTTGGTGGGACAGGGGACCCCTGGGGCCAACGTCCTGACTTTC.

CDR3 region: CASSAYLFTDTQYF. The CDR3 DNA reads TGTGCCAGCAGTGCCTACCTCTTTACAGATACGCAGTATTTT. The V and J genes are TRBV2 and TRBJ2-3; no clear D gene. V was cut by 4 bases and J by 3 bases, with 11 bases left in between. The CDR3 totals 14 residues. Germline V gene lookup returns CDR1 SNHLY and CDR2 FYNNEI.

Only a few counts were recorded for this clonotype. The chain carries TRBV12-5 and TRBJ1-2; D unresolved. V was shortened by 2 bases and J by 5 bases, with 6 bases between the two germline ends. CDR3 length: 12 amino acids. The germline V gene encodes CDR1 LGHNT and CDR2 FRNRAP. CDR3 DNA sequence: TGTGCTAGTGGTTTGTCCGGTTATGGCTACACCTTC. Translation: CASGLSGYGYTF.

The chain is built from TRBV12-3 or TRBV12-4 and TRBJ2-2; D is unresolved. V shed 6 bases and J shed 4 bases, with 9 bases lying between them. The CDR3 totals 13 residues. The CDR3 DNA is TGTGCCAGCAGGCCGCCGGGCACCGGGGAGCTGTTTTTT. Protein sequence: CASRPPGTGELFF.